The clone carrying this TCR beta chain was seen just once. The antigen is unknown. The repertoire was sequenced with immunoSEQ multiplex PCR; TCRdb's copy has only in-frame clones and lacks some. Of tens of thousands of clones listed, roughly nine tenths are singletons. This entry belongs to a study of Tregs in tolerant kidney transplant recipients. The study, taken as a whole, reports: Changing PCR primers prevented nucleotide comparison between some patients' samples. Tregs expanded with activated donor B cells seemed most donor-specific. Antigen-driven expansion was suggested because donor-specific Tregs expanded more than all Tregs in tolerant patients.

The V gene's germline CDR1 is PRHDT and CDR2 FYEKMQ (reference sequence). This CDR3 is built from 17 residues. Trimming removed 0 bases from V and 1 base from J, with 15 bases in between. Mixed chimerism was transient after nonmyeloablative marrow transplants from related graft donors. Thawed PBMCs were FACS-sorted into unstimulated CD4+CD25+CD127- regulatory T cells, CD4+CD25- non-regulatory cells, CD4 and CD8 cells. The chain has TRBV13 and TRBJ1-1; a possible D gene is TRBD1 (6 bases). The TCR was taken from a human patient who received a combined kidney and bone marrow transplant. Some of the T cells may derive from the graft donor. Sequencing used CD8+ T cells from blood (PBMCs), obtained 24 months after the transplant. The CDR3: CASSLGDSLGENTEAFF. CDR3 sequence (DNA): TGTGCCAGCAGCTTAGGGGACAGCCTTGGGGAGAACACTGAAGCTTTCTTT.